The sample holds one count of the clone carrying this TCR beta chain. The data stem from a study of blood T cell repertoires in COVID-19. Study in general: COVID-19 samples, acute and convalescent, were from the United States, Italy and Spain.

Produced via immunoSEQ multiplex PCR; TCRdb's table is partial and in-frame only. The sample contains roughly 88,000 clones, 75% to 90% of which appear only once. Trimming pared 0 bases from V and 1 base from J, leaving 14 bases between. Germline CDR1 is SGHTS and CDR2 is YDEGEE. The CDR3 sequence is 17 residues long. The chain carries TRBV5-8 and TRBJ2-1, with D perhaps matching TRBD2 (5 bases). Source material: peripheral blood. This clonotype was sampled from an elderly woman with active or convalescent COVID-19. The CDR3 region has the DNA TGTGCCAGCAGCTTGGCTTCATTCGGGGTTTCCTACAATGAGCAGTTCTTC. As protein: CASSLASFGVSYNEQFF.